This is a list of T cell receptor beta chains from one sample in a study of T cell changes during pregnancy in multiple sclerosis. Repertoires were generated with immunoSEQ multiplex PCR, while TCRdb's copy carries only in-frame clones and drops some. Here the sample spans some 90,000 clones, about 92% being singletons. Source: peripheral blood, taken in the first trimester of pregnancy. These receptors were obtained from a female donor with multiple sclerosis, enrolled in a pregnancy study. Each CDR3 is given with its conserved first and last residue. A D gene is named only where the DNA matches it firmly. Not all rows give a size; the values are once, few, many and, for expanded clones, a class.

>TRBJ2-7|NA|NA|TRBV2
TGTGCCAGCAGTGATAGCTGGGGGGACTACGAGCAGTACTTC
CASSDSWGDYEQYF
>TRBJ2-7|NA|TRBD1|TRBV18
TGTGCCAGCTCACCACCATACATCGCCGGACAGGCCTACGAGCAGTACTTC
CASSPPYIAGQAYEQYF
>TRBJ2-7|NA|TRBD2|TRBV15
TGTGCCACCAGCAGAGATGAGAGACTAGCGGGAGCCGAGCAGTACTTC
CATSRDERLAGAEQYF
>TRBJ1-1|once|NA|TRBV2
TGTGCCAGCAGTTTACAGGGGAACACTGAAGCTTTCTTT
CASSLQGNTEAFF
>TRBJ2-1|NA|TRBD2|TRBV4-1
TGCGCCAGCAGCCAAGGAGGACTAGCCGCCTTTAGTAATGAGCAGTTCTTC
CASSQGGLAAFSNEQFF
>TRBJ2-1|NA|NA|TRBV2
TGTGCCAGCAGTACAGGAAAACGGAATGAGCAGTTCTTC
CASSTGKRNEQFF
>TRBJ2-5|NA|TRBD1|TRBV2
TGTGCCAGCAGTGATCCCCGGACAGGCGAGACCCAGTACTTC
CASSDPRTGETQYF
>TRBJ1-5|once|TRBD1|TRBV7-9
TGTGCCAGCAGCTCCTCCGGGACAGGGATTCAGCCCCAGCATTTT
CASSSSGTGIQPQHF
>TRBJ2-1|NA|NA|TRBV11-1
TGTGCCAGCAGCAAGATGGAGGTGCGCAATGAGCAGTTCTTC
CASSKMEVRNEQFF
>TRBJ2-5|NA|NA|TRBV7-9
TGTGCCAGCAGCTCGCAGGCACAAGAGACCCAGTACTTC
CASSSQAQETQYF
>TRBJ2-7|NA|NA|TRBV5-5
TGTGCCAGCAGCTTGTTAGGGGTTAGTGCCTACGAGCAGTACTTC
CASSLLGVSAYEQYF
>TRBJ1-2|NA|NA|TRBV14
TGTGCCAGCAGCCAATTTAAGACAGACGGCTACACCTTC
CASSQFKTDGYTF
>TRBJ1-1|NA|NA|TRBV6-5
TGTGCCAGCAGTCTTAATGCGGGTCAGAACACTGAAGCTTTCTTT
CASSLNAGQNTEAFF
>TRBJ1-2|NA|NA|TRBV4-1
TGCGCCAGCAGCCAAGTTATTGTAACGGGTTCTTCTAACTATGGCTACACCTTC
CASSQVIVTGSSNYGYTF
>TRBJ1-3|NA|NA|TRBV7-9
TGTGCCAGCTCCTCCGGGGATATGTCTGGAAACACCATATATTTT
CASSSGDMSGNTIYF
>TRBJ2-5|NA|NA|TRBV13
TGTGCCAGCAGCCCCGGGACCCGGGACTCAGGGACCCAGTACTTC
CASSPGTRDSGTQYF
>TRBJ1-3|NA|TRBD1|TRBV14
TGTGCCAGCAGCGAACGACAGGGATGGTCTGGAAACACCATATATTTT
CASSERQGWSGNTIYF
>TRBJ2-7|NA|TRBD1|TRBV27
TGTGCCAGCAGTTGGACAGGGACGGGTTACGAGCAGTACTTC
CASSWTGTGYEQYF
>TRBJ1-3|once|NA|TRBV18
TGTGCCAGCTCTCCTACAGATTCTGGAAACACCATATATTTT
CASSPTDSGNTIYF
>TRBJ2-6|NA|TRBD2|TRBV9
TGTGCCAGCAGCGTAGCGAGCGGGAGTGCTGGGGCCAACGTCCTGACTTTC
CASSVASGSAGANVLTF
>TRBJ2-1|NA|NA|TRBV28
TGTGCCAGCAGCACTGTCAATGAGCAGTTCTTC
CASSTVNEQFF
>TRBJ2-1|NA|TRBD2|TRBV5-1
TGCGCCAGCAGCTTGGGGACTAGCGGGGACCGGCAGTTCTTC
CASSLGTSGDRQFF
>TRBJ1-5|NA|TRBD1|TRBV30
TGTGCCTGGGGGGACAGTGGCAATCAGCCCCAGCATTTT
CAWGDSGNQPQHF
>TRBJ2-7|NA|NA|TRBV9
TGTGCCAGCAGCGTAGCGGGAGACAGCTTTGACTACGAGCAGTACTTC
CASSVAGDSFDYEQYF
>TRBJ2-5|NA|TRBD1|TRBV5-1
TGCGCCAGCAGCTTCAGGGGGCAAAGAGAGACCCAGTACTTC
CASSFRGQRETQYF
>TRBJ2-5|NA|TRBD2|TRBV11-2
TGTGCCAGCAGCTCCGCACCGGGACTAGCGGGGACCCAAGAGACCCAGTACTTC
CASSSAPGLAGTQETQYF
>TRBJ1-2|NA|TRBD1|TRBV7-2
TGTGCCAGCACCAGGGACAGAACAGGGGACTATGGCTACACCTTC
CASTRDRTGDYGYTF
>TRBJ2-1|NA|TRBD1|TRBV19
TGTGCCAGTAGCCTGGGACAGGGTAGCAATGAGCAGTTCTTC
CASSLGQGSNEQFF
>TRBJ2-7|once|NA|TRBV5-1
TGCGCCAGCAGCTCTATTGAAGACGAGCAGTACTTC
CASSSIEDEQYF
>TRBJ2-1|NA|NA|TRBV6-1
TGTGCCAGCAGTCCCCAAAGGGCAGGGTACAATGAGCAGTTCTTC
CASSPQRAGYNEQFF
>TRBJ2-2|NA|NA|TRBV30
TGTGCCTGGAACCTGGTAGCGACCACCGGGGAGCTGTTTTTT
CAWNLVATTGELFF
>TRBJ1-2|NA|TRBD1|TRBV6-6
TGTGCCAGCAGTCTGGACAGGACCTATGGCTACACCTTC
CASSLDRTYGYTF
>TRBJ2-7|NA|TRBD1|TRBV5-1
TGCGCCAGCAGCTTGGAGGTGTGGGGACAGGGGTTCAGCGAGCAGTACTTC
CASSLEVWGQGFSEQYF
>TRBJ1-2|NA|TRBD1|TRBV19
TGTGCCAGTAGCGTGACAGGGTTGTATGGCTACACCTTC
CASSVTGLYGYTF
>TRBJ2-7|NA|TRBD1|TRBV28
TGTGCCAGCAGTTCAAGGGACAGAACCTACGAGCAGTACTTC
CASSSRDRTYEQYF
>TRBJ2-7|NA|TRBD1|TRBV5-6
TGTGCCAGCAGCTTTCTCGGGACAGCCTCCTACGAGCAGTACTTC
CASSFLGTASYEQYF
>TRBJ2-3|NA|NA|TRBV18
TGTGCCAGCTCACCATCAACGGGAGAACCTCGGTATTTT
CASSPSTGEPRYF
>TRBJ1-5|NA|NA|TRBV19
TGTGCCAGTACGAGAGTGGGAGGCGTGCCCCAGCATTTT
CASTRVGGVPQHF
>TRBJ1-2|NA|NA|TRBV10-2
TGCGCCAGCAGTGAGTCCCCCAGGGGAGGGTATGGCTACACCTTC
CASSESPRGGYGYTF
>TRBJ2-7|NA|TRBD2|TRBV4-3
TGCGCCAGCAGCCAAGAAACTAGCGGAGTGTACGAGCAGTACTTC
CASSQETSGVYEQYF
>TRBJ2-1|NA|NA|TRBV2
TGTGCCAGCAGCCCCGGGACCTACAATGAGCAGTTCTTC
CASSPGTYNEQFF
>TRBJ2-2|NA|TRBD1|TRBV2
TGTGCCAGCAGTGATAATAGGGTAGGGGGCTCCGGGGAGCTGTTTTTT
CASSDNRVGGSGELFF
>TRBJ1-1|NA|NA|TRBV7-3
TGTGCCAGCAGCTTAGGGGGCCTGAACACTGAAGCTTTCTTT
CASSLGGLNTEAFF
>TRBJ2-1|NA|TRBD2|TRBV5-1
TGCGCCAGCAGCTTGGGGCTAGCGGGAGTTTACGAGCAGTTCTTC
CASSLGLAGVYEQFF
>TRBJ2-7|NA|NA|TRBV28
TGTGCCAGCAGTCTGACAGGGAGGTCCTACGAGCAGTACTTC
CASSLTGRSYEQYF
>TRBJ2-1|NA|TRBD1|TRBV19
TGTGCCAGTAGTATTGAGTCGGGACAGTACAATGAGCAGTTCTTC
CASSIESGQYNEQFF
>TRBJ1-4|once|NA|TRBV9
TGTGCCAGCAGCCCGAGAGGGGCGGGAGGCAATGAAAAACTGTTTTTT
CASSPRGAGGNEKLFF
>TRBJ1-1|NA|NA|TRBV7-2
TGTGCCAGCAGCTTTAACCTGCGAGGTGAAGCTTTCTTT
CASSFNLRGEAFF
>TRBJ2-7|NA|NA|TRBV18
TGTGCCAGCTCACCACCAGCCGCGATAAGCTACGAGCAGTACTTC
CASSPPAAISYEQYF
>TRBJ2-2|NA|NA|TRBV5-1
TGCGCCAGCAGCTTGGACACGAACACCGGGGAGCTGTTTTTT
CASSLDTNTGELFF
>TRBJ2-7|NA|TRBD2|TRBV19
TGTGCCAGTAGCCCGACTAGCGGAGATTACGAGCAGTACTTC
CASSPTSGDYEQYF
>TRBJ1-5|NA|NA|TRBV28
TGTGCCAGCAGTCCCTCGGCAGGCCGTAGCAATCAGCCCCAGCATTTT
CASSPSAGRSNQPQHF
>TRBJ2-1|few|TRBD2|TRBV5-4
TGTGCCAGCAGCTTGGAGCGGACTAGCGTTCCGTTCTTC
CASSLERTSVPFF
>TRBJ2-3|NA|NA|TRBV28
TGTGCCAGCAGATACAGGGTTTCAGGCACAGATACGCAGTATTTT
CASRYRVSGTDTQYF
>TRBJ1-2|once|TRBD1|TRBV6-5
TGTGCCAGCAGTCCCCCGGGACAGGGGGCTCGAGGCTACACCTTC
CASSPPGQGARGYTF
>TRBJ2-7|NA|TRBD2|TRBV2
TGTGCCAGCACTCAACTAGGACTAGCGGGTCCTGTCGAGCAGTACTTC
CASTQLGLAGPVEQYF
>TRBJ2-1|NA|TRBD2|TRBV2
TGTGCCAGCAGCGACCCGGTGTCTAGCGGGTATATTGAGCAGTTCTTC
CASSDPVSSGYIEQFF